This T cell receptor beta chain was retrieved from a study of T cells after yellow fever vaccination. Study-wide context: When fractions had low cell numbers, they were prepared with SMART-Seq v4 Ultra Low Input.

TCRdb passed the 5' RACE reads through MiXCR, listing each CDR3 protein once. The table includes 150,000 to 200,000 distinct CDR3 sequences, approximately 6.2% detected once. This clonotype was observed a handful of times. Antigen unknown. Study-wide results and limits: Weaker overall was a secondary response that nonetheless peaked faster, on day 5 versus 15. In FACS-sorted repertoires, abundant clonotypes from the bulk population could appear as contaminants. Among all clonotypes, a small share was observed in both CD4 and CD8 compartments.

The CDR3 contains 14 residues. Germline values: CDR1 SGHRS, CDR2 YFSETQ. Trimming stripped 0 bases from V and 1 base from J, with 5 bases between. The sequenced sample was CD4+ T cells sorted from PBMCs, obtained on the day of the first yellow fever vaccination. The chain couples TRBV5-1 to TRBJ2-4; no clear D. The clonotype originates from a man aged 18 to 30 who received the YFV17D yellow fever vaccine. For the CDR3, the DNA is TGCGCCAGCAGCTTGGGGGCCGCCAAAAACATTCAGTACTTC. Its translation: CASSLGAAKNIQYF.